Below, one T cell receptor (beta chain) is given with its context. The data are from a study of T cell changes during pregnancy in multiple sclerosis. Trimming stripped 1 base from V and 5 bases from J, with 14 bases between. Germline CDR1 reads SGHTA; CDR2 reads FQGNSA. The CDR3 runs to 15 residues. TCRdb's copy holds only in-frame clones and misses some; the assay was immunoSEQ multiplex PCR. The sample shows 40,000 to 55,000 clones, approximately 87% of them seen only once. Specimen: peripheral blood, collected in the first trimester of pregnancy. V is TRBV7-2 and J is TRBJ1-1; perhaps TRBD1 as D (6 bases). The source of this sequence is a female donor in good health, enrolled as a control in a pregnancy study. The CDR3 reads CASSLEWTEGTEAFF. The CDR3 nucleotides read TGTGCCAGCAGCTTAGAATGGACAGAGGGGACTGAAGCTTTCTTT.